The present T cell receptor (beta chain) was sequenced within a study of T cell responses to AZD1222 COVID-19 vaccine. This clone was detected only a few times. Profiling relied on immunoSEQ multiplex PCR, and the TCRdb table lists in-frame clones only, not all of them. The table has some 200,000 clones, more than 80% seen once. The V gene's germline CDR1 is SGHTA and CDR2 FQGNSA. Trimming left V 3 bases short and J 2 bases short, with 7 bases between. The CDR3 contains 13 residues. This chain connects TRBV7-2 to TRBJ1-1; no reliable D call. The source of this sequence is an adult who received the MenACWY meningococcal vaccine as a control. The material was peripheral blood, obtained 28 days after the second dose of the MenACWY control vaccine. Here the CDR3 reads CASSLDFNTEAFF. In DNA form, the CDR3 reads TGTGCCAGCAGCTTGGACTTTAACACTGAAGCTTTCTTT.